The rows below give T cell receptor beta chains drawn from one sample of a study of neurological immune-mediated disorders. TCRdb passed the 5' RACE reads through MiXCR, listing each CDR3 protein once. In the table there are tens of thousands of distinct CDR3 sequences, roughly 15% of which are singletons. Sequencing was performed on PBMCs. These receptors were taken from a man between 65 and 85 years old in good health. Both conserved end residues are trimmed from each CDR3.

TRBJ1-2 TRBV6-4 ASSEESAGPGGYT
TRBJ2-5 TRBV20-1 SATLDRSSSGETQY
TRBJ1-5 TRBV7-8 ASSAAATDRKGQPQH
TRBJ2-7 TRBV15 ATSRGLNYEQY
TRBJ2-5 TRBV5-5 ASSLTVSFETQY
TRBJ2-3 TRBV20-1 SAAGGRTDTQY
TRBJ2-1 TRBV7-2 ASSLGGPREQF
TRBJ2-3 TRBV7-3 ASSRDGVSTDTQY
TRBJ1-1 TRBV28 ASSLRGKTGRTEAF
TRBJ2-2 TRBV15 ATSSPRDRNTGELF
TRBJ2-3 TRBV6-5 ASKIQRGGDTQY
TRBJ2-1 TRBV5-1 ASSGASGVPEQF
TRBJ2-2 TRBV27 ASIGGDRTGELF
TRBJ1-1 TRBV5-1 ASSLGGVDTEAF
TRBJ2-7 TRBV20-1 SVAGTGFSYEQY
TRBJ2-1 TRBV6-5 ASSYSSRNEQF
TRBJ2-7 TRBV5-1 TSSLVGRTYEQY
TRBJ2-6 TRBV18 ASSPGTGLSGANVLT
TRBJ2-7 TRBV20-1 SARDRGGSSYEQY
TRBJ2-3 TRBV20-1 SARASKTDTQY
TRBJ2-1 TRBV5-5 ASSALLADNEQF
TRBJ1-2 TRBV7-2 ASSFRENYGYT
TRBJ1-6 TRBV11-2 ASSFYICSARLAGANSPLH
TRBJ2-1 TRBV29-1 SVEGTSGGGQLYNEQF
TRBJ1-4 TRBV12-3/TRBV12-4 ASSLGQGYEKLF
TRBJ2-7 TRBV6-6 ASRFTGAYEQY
TRBJ2-3 TRBV9 ASSVGDLTDTQY
TRBJ1-4 TRBV2 ASSEDRGPVGEKLF
TRBJ2-1 TRBV6-2/TRBV6-3 ASSYSREGGHNEQF
TRBJ2-5 TRBV7-9 ASSPNGGWETQY
TRBJ1-5 TRBV27 ASSLNGGQPQH
TRBJ2-7 TRBV6-6 ASSDLMGPTYEQY
TRBJ1-2 TRBV5-6 ASSLFDYGYT
TRBJ2-1 TRBV3-1 ASSQEASSYNEQF
TRBJ2-7 TRBV9 ASSGGLGREQY
TRBJ2-7 TRBV20-1 SARDQGRAVDEQY
TRBJ1-2 TRBV7-2 ASSSSTGNYGYT
TRBJ2-7 TRBV7-2 ASSLVKGEYEQY
TRBJ2-7 TRBV11-2 ASSLGDYLSPQRYYEQY
TRBJ2-7 TRBV2 ASRFDSVYEQY
TRBJ1-2 TRBV5-1 ASSPGGANYGYT
TRBJ1-2 TRBV5-1 ASSIGTGGKGGYT
TRBJ2-7 TRBV5-1 ASSLDGSAYEQY
TRBJ2-1 TRBV2 ASSEEGAGVGQF
TRBJ2-3 TRBV15 ATSRDGRTTDTQY
TRBJ2-2 TRBV7-6 ASRGTANTGELF
TRBJ1-4 TRBV4-2 ASSQSTGAGEKLF
TRBJ2-7 TRBV3-1 ASSPAGISYEQY
TRBJ2-3 TRBV24-1 ATSDSLAGGSDTQY
TRBJ2-1 TRBV10-3 AISESGGQSYNEQF
TRBJ2-1 TRBV7-2 ASSFRSNEQF
TRBJ2-2 TRBV20-1 SASGGDSGELF
TRBJ1-2 TRBV4-3 ASSQQRGYGCT
TRBJ2-2 TRBV6-2/TRBV6-3 ASSRFGANTGELF
TRBJ2-7 TRBV12-3/TRBV12-4 ASSARLAGASYEQY
TRBJ2-5 TRBV7-3 ASSLAVTGEDTQY
TRBJ2-7 TRBV18 ASSPGGPSYEQY
TRBJ1-4 TRBV6-6 ASSYQTGTATNEKLF